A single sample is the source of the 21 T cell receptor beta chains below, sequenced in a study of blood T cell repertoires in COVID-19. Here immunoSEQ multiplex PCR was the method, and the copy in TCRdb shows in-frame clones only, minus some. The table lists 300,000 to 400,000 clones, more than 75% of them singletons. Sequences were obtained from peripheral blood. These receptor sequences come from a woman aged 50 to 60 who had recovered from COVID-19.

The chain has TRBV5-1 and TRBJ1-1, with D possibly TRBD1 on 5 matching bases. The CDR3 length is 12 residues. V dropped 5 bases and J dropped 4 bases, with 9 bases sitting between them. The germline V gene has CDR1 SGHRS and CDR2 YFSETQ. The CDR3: CASRGQSTEAFF. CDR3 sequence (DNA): TGCGCCAGCAGGGGGCAGAGCACTGAAGCTTTCTTT.

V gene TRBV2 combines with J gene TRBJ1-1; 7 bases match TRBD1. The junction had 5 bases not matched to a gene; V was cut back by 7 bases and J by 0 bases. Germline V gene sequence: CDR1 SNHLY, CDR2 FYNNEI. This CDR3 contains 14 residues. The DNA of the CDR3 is TGTGCCAGCAAGAGGGGGCAGATGAACACTGAAGCTTTCTTT. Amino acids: CASKRGQMNTEAFF. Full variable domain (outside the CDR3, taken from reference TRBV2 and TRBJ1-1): EPEVTQTPSHQVTQMGQEVILRCVPISNHLYFYWYRQILGQKVEFLVSFYNNEISEKSEIFDDQFSVERPDGSNFTLKIRSTKLEDSAMYFCASKRGQMNTEAFFGQGTRLTVV.

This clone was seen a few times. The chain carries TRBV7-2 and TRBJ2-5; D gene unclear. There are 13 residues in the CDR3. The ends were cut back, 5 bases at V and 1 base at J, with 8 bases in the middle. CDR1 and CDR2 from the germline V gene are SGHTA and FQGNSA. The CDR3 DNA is TGTGCCAGCAGCCCATCGGTCCAAGAGACCCAGTACTTC. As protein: CASSPSVQETQYF. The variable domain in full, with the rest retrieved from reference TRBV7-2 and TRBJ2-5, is GAGVSQSPSNKVTEKGKDVELRCDPISGHTALYWYRQSLGQGLEFLIYFQGNSAPDKSGLPSDRFSAERTGGSVSTLTIQRTQQEDSAVYLCASSPSVQETQYFGPGTRLLVL.

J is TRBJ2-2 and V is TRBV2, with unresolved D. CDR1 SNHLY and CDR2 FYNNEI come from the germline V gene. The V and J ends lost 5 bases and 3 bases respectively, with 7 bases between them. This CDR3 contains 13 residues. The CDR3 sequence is CASSPFYTGELFF. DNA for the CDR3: TGTGCCAGCAGTCCGTTCTACACCGGGGAGCTGTTTTTT. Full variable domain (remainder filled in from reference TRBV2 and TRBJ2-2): EPEVTQTPSHQVTQMGQEVILRCVPISNHLYFYWYRQILGQKVEFLVSFYNNEISEKSEIFDDQFSVERPDGSNFTLKIRSTKLEDSAMYFCASSPFYTGELFFGEGSRLTVL.

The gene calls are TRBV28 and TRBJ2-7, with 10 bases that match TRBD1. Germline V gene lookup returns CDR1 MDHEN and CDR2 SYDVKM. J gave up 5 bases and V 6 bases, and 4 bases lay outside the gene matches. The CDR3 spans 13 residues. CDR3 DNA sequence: TGTGCCAGCAGAGGGACAGGGGAAAACGAGCAGTACTTC. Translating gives CASRGTGENEQYF.

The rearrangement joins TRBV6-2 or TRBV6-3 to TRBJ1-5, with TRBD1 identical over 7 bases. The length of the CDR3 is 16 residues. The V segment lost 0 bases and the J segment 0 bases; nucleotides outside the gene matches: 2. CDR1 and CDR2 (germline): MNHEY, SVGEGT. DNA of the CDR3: TGTGCCAGCAGTTACTCGGGACAGTATAGCAATCAGCCCCAGCATTTT. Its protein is CASSYSGQYSNQPQHF.

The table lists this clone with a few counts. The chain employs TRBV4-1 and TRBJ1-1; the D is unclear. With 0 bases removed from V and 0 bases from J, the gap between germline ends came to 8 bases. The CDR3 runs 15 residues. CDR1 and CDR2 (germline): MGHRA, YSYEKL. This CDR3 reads CASSQDPPMNTEAFF. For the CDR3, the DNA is TGCGCCAGCAGCCAAGACCCACCTATGAACACTGAAGCTTTCTTT.

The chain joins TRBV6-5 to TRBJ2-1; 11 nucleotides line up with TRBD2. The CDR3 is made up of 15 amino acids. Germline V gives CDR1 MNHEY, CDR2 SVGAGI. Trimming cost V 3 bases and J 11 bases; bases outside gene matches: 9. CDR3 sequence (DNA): TGTGCCAGCAGTTATCTCCCTAGCGGGAGGCTGCAGCAGTTCTTC. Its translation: CASSYLPSGRLQQFF.

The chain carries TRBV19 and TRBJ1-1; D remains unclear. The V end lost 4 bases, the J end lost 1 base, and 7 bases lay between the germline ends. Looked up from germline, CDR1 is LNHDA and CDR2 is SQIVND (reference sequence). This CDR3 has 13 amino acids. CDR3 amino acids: CASSKQKNTEAFF. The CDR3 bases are TGTGCCAGTAGTAAACAGAAGAACACTGAAGCTTTCTTT.

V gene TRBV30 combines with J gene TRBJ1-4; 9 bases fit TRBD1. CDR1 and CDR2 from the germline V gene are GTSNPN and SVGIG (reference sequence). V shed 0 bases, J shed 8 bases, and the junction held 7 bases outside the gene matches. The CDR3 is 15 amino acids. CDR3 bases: TGTGCCTGGAGTGTAGTACAGGGGGCCGGGGAAAAACTGTTTTTT. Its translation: CAWSVVQGAGEKLFF.

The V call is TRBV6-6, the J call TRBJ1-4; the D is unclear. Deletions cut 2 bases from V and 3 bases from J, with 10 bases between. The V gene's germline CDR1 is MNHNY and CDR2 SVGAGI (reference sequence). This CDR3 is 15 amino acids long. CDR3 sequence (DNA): TGTGCCAGCAGTTACAATGTGAGGGCTAATGAAAAACTGTTTTTT. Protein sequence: CASSYNVRANEKLFF.

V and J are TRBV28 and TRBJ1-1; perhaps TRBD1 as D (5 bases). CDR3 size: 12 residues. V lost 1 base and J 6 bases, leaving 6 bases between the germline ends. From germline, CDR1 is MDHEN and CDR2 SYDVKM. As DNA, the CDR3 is TGTGCCAGCAGTTTATACAGGTCTGAAGCTTTCTTT. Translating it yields CASSLYRSEAFF.

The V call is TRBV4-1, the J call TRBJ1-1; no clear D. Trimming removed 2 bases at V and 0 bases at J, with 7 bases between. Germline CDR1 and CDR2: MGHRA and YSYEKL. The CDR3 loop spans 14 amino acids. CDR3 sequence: CASSQFPVNTEAFF. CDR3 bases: TGCGCCAGCAGCCAATTTCCCGTGAACACTGAAGCTTTCTTT.

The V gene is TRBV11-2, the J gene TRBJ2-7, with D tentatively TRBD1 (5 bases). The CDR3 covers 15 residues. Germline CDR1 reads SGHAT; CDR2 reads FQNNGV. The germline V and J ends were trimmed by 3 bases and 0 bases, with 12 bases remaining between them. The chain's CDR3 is CASSLTADSSYEQYF. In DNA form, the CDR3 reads TGTGCCAGCAGCTTGACAGCCGATAGCTCCTACGAGCAGTACTTC.

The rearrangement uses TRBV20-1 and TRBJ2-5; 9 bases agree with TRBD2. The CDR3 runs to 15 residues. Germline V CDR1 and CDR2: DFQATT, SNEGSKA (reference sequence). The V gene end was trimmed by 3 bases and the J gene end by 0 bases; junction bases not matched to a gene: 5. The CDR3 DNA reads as TGCAGTGCTAGTCTGCTAGCGGGGTACCAAGAGACCCAGTACTTC. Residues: CSASLLAGYQETQYF.

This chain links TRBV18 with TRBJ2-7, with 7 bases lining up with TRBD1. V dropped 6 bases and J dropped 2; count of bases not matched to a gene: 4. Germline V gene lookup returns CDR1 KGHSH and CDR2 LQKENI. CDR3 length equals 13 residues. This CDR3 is CASSWGTAYEQYF. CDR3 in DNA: TGTGCCAGCTCGTGGGGGACAGCCTACGAGCAGTACTTC.

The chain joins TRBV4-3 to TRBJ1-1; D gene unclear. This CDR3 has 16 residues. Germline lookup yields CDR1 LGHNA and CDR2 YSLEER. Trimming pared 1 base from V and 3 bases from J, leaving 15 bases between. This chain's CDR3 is CASSQGSLNIDTEAFF. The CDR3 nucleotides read TGCGCCAGCAGCCAAGGGTCTCTGAATATAGACACTGAAGCTTTCTTT.

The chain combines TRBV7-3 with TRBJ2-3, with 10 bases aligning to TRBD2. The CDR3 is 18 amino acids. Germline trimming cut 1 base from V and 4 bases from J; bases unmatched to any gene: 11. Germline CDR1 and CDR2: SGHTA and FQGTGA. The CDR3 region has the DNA TGTGCCAGCAGCTTAAAATCGGGGTCTAGCGGGAGCGCAGATACGCAGTATTTT. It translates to CASSLKSGSSGSADTQYF. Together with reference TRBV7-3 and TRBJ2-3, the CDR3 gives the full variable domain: GAGVSQTPSNKVTEKGKYVELRCDPISGHTALYWYRQSLGQGPEFLIYFQGTGAADDSGLPNDRFFAVRPEGSVSTLKIQRTERGDSAVYLCASSLKSGSSGSADTQYFGPGTRLTVL.

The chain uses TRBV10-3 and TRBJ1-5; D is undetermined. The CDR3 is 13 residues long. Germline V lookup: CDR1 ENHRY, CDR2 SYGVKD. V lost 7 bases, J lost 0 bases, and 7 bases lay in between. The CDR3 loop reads CAIMAASNQPQHF. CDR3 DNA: TGTGCCATCATGGCGGCTAGCAATCAGCCCCAGCATTTT.

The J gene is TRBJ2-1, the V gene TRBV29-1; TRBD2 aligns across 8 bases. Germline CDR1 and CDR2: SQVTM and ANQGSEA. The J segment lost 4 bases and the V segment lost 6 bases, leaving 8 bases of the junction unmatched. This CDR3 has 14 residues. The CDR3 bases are TGCAGCGTCCCGGCTAGCGGGTATTACAATGAGCAGTTCTTC. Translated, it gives CSVPASGYYNEQFF.

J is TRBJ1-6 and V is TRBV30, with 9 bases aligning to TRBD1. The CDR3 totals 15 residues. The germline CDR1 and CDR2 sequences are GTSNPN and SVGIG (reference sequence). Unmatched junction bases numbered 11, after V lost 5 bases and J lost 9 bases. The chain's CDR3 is CAWASGTGRSSPLHF. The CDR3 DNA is TGTGCCTGGGCCTCCGGGACAGGGAGGAGTTCACCCCTCCACTTT.